These 17 T cell receptor beta chains share one sample of origin, sequenced in a study of T cell responses to AZD1222 COVID-19 vaccine. Libraries were prepared by immunoSEQ multiplex PCR; TCRdb keeps only in-frame clonotypes and omits some of them. Among 210,000 or so clones listed, roughly 94% were seen once. The sequenced sample was peripheral blood, obtained 28 days after the second dose of the MenACWY control vaccine. The receptors stem from an adult who received the MenACWY meningococcal vaccine as a control.

The chain joins TRBV27 to TRBJ2-1, with TRBD2 as a possible D gene (6 bases). The CDR3 spans 13 residues. The V and J ends lost 2 bases and 6 bases respectively, with 8 bases between them. Per germline, CDR1 MNHEY and CDR2 SMNVEV (reference sequence). The CDR3 loop is CASSLAGTNEQFF. For the CDR3, the DNA is TGTGCCAGCAGTTTAGCGGGGACCAATGAGCAGTTCTTC.

The chain carries TRBV6-6 and TRBJ2-2; TRBD1 aligns across 7 bases. Germline-derived CDR1 and CDR2 are MNHNY and SVGAGI (reference sequence). The junction had 5 bases not matched to a gene; V was cut back by 6 bases and J by 7 bases. The CDR3 is made up of 13 amino acids. The CDR3 DNA reads as TGTGCCAGCAGCCCACAGGGGAACGGGGAGCTGTTTTTT. Encoded protein: CASSPQGNGELFF.

Written as DNA, the CDR3 is TGTGCCAGCAGGCCCGGGGGAAGGCAGGGCCACGCCAATCAGCCCCAGCATTTT. Amino acid sequence: CASRPGGRQGHANQPQHF. The V gene is TRBV2, the J gene TRBJ1-5; possible D gene TRBD1, 5 bases. The CDR3 totals 18 residues. The germline V gene has CDR1 SNHLY and CDR2 FYNNEI. V was trimmed by 6 bases and J by 3 bases, leaving 24 bases between them.

V and J are TRBV24-1 and TRBJ2-7; a possible D gene is TRBD1 (5 bases). CDR3 length: 14 residues. Trimming shortened V by 4 bases and J by 4 bases, and 13 bases separated the two germline ends. Per the germline V gene, CDR1 is KGHDR and CDR2 is SFDVKD. CDR3 protein: CATSEGPLSYEQYF. The CDR3 nucleotides are TGTGCCACCAGTGAGGGGCCCCTCTCATACGAGCAGTACTTC.

The V gene is TRBV19, the J gene TRBJ1-5; 8 nucleotides agree with TRBD1. Trimming removed 4 bases from V and 0 bases from J; junction bases left unmatched: 5. This CDR3 has 16 residues. Germline V gene data show CDR1 as LNHDA and CDR2 as SQIVND (reference sequence). CDR3 in amino acids: CASSRQGRISNQPQHF. The CDR3 DNA sequence: TGTGCCAGTAGTAGACAGGGGCGGATTAGCAATCAGCCCCAGCATTTT.

This rearrangement joins TRBV2 to TRBJ2-7; D assignment may be TRBD1 or TRBD2 (5 bases each). V dropped 7 bases and J dropped 1 base, with 8 bases sitting between them. The CDR3 is 12 amino acids. Per the germline V gene, CDR1 is SNHLY and CDR2 is FYNNEI. CDR3 amino acids: CASTRESYEQYF. The CDR3, as DNA: TGTGCCAGCACCAGGGAGTCCTACGAGCAGTACTTC.

This rearrangement joins TRBV7-9 to TRBJ2-1, with 7 bases fitting TRBD1. This CDR3 region has 15 residues. V lost 5 bases and J lost 5; bases outside the gene matches: 9. Germline CDR1 SEHNR, CDR2 FQNEAQ (reference sequence). The CDR3 DNA reads TGTGCCAGCAGCCCAACAGGGACAGCTCACAATGAGCAGTTCTTC. Protein: CASSPTGTAHNEQFF.

For the CDR3, the DNA is TGTGCCAGCAGTTTATCGCAACAGGGACATTCACCCCTCCACTTT. Protein sequence: CASSLSQQGHSPLHF. J is TRBJ1-6 and V is TRBV27; D perhaps matches TRBD1 (6 bases). Germline assignment: CDR1 MNHEY and CDR2 SMNVEV (reference sequence). The CDR3 spans 15 residues. V was pared by 0 bases and J by 8 bases, with 11 bases between.

The V call is TRBV6-5, the J call TRBJ2-1, with 8 positions matching TRBD2. This CDR3 has 15 amino acids. V trimming: 8 bases; J trimming: 5 bases; junction bases outside the gene matches: 11. Germline CDR1 reads MNHEY; CDR2 reads SVGAGI. The CDR3 sequence: CASQGLARLNNEQFF. The CDR3 bases are TGTGCCAGCCAAGGACTAGCCCGATTAAACAATGAGCAGTTCTTC.

V and J are TRBV19 and TRBJ2-1; 8 bases are shared with TRBD1. CDR3 length: 18 amino acids. In germline, CDR1 is LNHDA, CDR2 SQIVND (reference sequence). Trimming at V came to 1 base and at J to 0 bases, leaving 8 bases not matched to a gene. CDR3 bases: TGTGCCAGTAGTATAGGCCCAGGGGGCACCATCTCCTACAATGAGCAGTTCTTC. Translated, it gives CASSIGPGGTISYNEQFF.

The V gene is TRBV29-1, the J gene TRBJ2-5; D call uncertain. Looked up from germline, CDR1 is SQVTM and CDR2 is ANQGSEA. Trimming cost V 5 bases and J 4 bases, with 5 bases left between them. This CDR3 contains 10 residues. The CDR3 DNA is TGCAGCGTTTGGGCAGAGACCCAGTACTTC. Translating it yields CSVWAETQYF.

V is TRBV5-1 and J is TRBJ2-5; 14 positions match TRBD2. The CDR3 contains 16 residues. The germline V gene encodes CDR1 SGHRS and CDR2 YFSETQ. The V segment lost 2 bases and the J segment 3 bases; nucleotides outside the gene matches: 3. The DNA for the CDR3 is TGCGCCAGCAGCTTAGGGGGACTAGCGGGGGAAGAGACCCAGTACTTC. Encoded protein: CASSLGGLAGEETQYF. Full variable domain (missing parts from reference TRBV5-1 and TRBJ2-5): KAGVTQTPRYLIKTRGQQVTLSCSPISGHRSVSWYQQTPGQGLQFLFEYFSETQRNKGNFPGRFSGRQFSNSRSEMNVSTLELGDSALYLCASSLGGLAGEETQYFGPGTRLLVL.

The chain carries TRBV11-2 and TRBJ2-5; the D is unclear. V lost 0 bases, J lost 9 bases, and 14 bases lay in between. Germline CDR1 reads SGHAT; CDR2 reads FQNNGV. The CDR3 loop spans 14 amino acids. CDR3 sequence reads: CASSLDWAPVAQYF. For the CDR3, the DNA is TGTGCCAGCAGCTTAGATTGGGCCCCAGTGGCCCAGTACTTC.

The CDR3 region has the DNA TGTGCCAGCAGCTTCAGTACTACGTACAATGAGCAGTTCTTC. Translated: CASSFSTTYNEQFF. This sequence joins TRBV5-6 and TRBJ2-1; no reliable D call. The CDR3 runs to 14 residues. Germline lookup yields CDR1 SGHDT and CDR2 YYEEEE. V shed 2 bases and J shed 4 bases, with 10 bases lying between them.

This clone was detected once. V usage is TRBV11-2 and J usage is TRBJ2-2; D is ambiguous. Germline V CDR1 and CDR2: SGHAT, FQNNGV. The CDR3 covers 14 residues. The V end was cut by 2 bases, the J end by 1 base, with 5 bases between. The CDR3: CASSLTENTGELFF. The CDR3 DNA reads TGTGCCAGCAGCTTAACGGAGAACACCGGGGAGCTGTTTTTT.

This chain links TRBV9 with TRBJ2-6; weak D call: TRBD1 (5 bases). Trimming left V 6 bases short and J 0 bases short, with 10 bases between. Germline loops: CDR1 SGDLS, CDR2 YYNGEE. The CDR3 loop spans 15 amino acids. CDR3 amino acids: CASKKGHSGANVLTF. DNA of the CDR3: TGTGCCAGCAAAAAGGGGCACTCTGGGGCCAACGTCCTGACTTTC.

This chain joins TRBV6-6 and TRBJ2-1; weak D call: TRBD2 (5 bases). Trimming cost V 0 bases and J 5 bases, with 14 bases left between them. The CDR3 is 16 amino acids. Germline CDR1 reads MNHNY; CDR2 reads SVGAGI (reference sequence). The CDR3, as DNA: TGTGCCAGCAGTTACTCTCGGGTCGGGGTGAACAATGAGCAGTTCTTC. Translating it yields CASSYSRVGVNNEQFF.